This T cell receptor beta chain was identified in a study of cytomegalovirus exposure and HLA in healthy donors (dated by TCRdb to 2017 to 2019). With respect to the entire study: An earlier analysis of approximately 550 of the donors reported roughly 270 Gb of sequence data and 100 million to 130 million unique TCR beta sequences from about 200 million T cells. An early release that covered more than 550 HLA-typed donors contained approximately 290 gigabases of sequencing data and roughly 84 million unique TCR sequences. Of the 300 to 450 genotyped donors, around 81% fell in the genetic ancestry cluster associated with self-reported Caucasian donors. The aim of the study was to test whether cataloging public T cell receptors could identify signatures of past pathogen exposure. The study used immunosequencing to profile the T cell repertoires of about 670 subjects and linked those repertoires to cytomegalovirus serostatus. Along with the 666-subject first cohort, a separate validation cohort of roughly 110 different subjects was used. To predict cytomegalovirus infection status, the study brought together high-throughput TCR immunosequencing, statistical association of individual TCRs with disease status, and machine learning. A later analysis re-examined previously published TCR beta repertoires from around 670 donors and added high-resolution HLA genotyping to investigate patterns of TCR occurrence. The later analysis used no new phenotypic data to find candidate immune exposures, relying instead on TCR beta sequences and their occurrence across donors. An earlier analysis of about 600 of the donors used high-throughput TCR beta sequencing to judge whether each TCR beta V gene segment behaved as functional or pseudogenic. Donor age, sex, ethnicity and CMV serostatus were collected together with the repertoire data. Genome-wide SNP genotypes for about 60% of the 666 donors were used in a later genetic analysis, which treated that subset as a discovery cohort. All discovery cohort repertoires had been generated using a single sequencing platform. Class I and class II HLA loci were covered by the typing at four-digit resolution. Typing coverage varied by locus: about 629-640 donors for A, B, C, DRB1 and DQB1; about 520 for DQA1; more than 600 for DPA1; some 470 for DPB1. A few DR-DQ haplotypes were treated as single units for association and clustering because of strong linkage in the cohort. Across under 500 genotyped donors of the cohort, an average of about 240,000 unique TCR beta nucleotide sequences per donor were sequenced, and roughly a sixth of those sequences were non-productive.

Notes on this clone: The target of this receptor is not known. Base-call qualities are not available, and no considerably larger clone is one nucleotide away.

What the work shows at the level of the full study, not this receptor alone: According to a later analysis, parvovirus B19, influenza, CMV and Epstein-Barr virus appeared linked to several top co-occurrence clusters. Three of the identified cytomegalovirus-associated TCR beta chains were confirmed in vitro to be specific for cytomegalovirus antigens. The authors suggested that the approach could potentially be generalized to other disease states and immunological phenotypes. Assigning TCR associations to individual alleles was difficult when HLA alleles, especially DR and DQ, strongly co-occurred. Fewer than 20 rarely observed V segments, including chromosome 9 orphons, were excluded from the earlier analysis of approximately 500 of the donors because counts were too low. Across donors, most TCR sequences were observed very rarely, whereas some public TCRs were present in many individuals. Sequencing depth was assumed to be roughly uniform across donors in the presence/absence analyses, though that assumption may not hold. In a later analysis, more than 15,000 TCR beta sequences were associated with specific HLA alleles at a false discovery rate of 0.05. This cohort had only TCR beta chains sequenced, and the lack of alpha or paired-chain data limited which features could be detected. HLA typing was unavailable for some donors at each locus, so association tests used only the typed subset. A later analysis found that most CMV-associated TCR beta chains appeared HLA-restricted, with HLA associations seemingly driven largely by CMV exposure. A cluster of highly shared sequence variants was judged likely to be a technical artifact of the sequencing pipeline. V-gene and J-gene trimming of TCR beta chains was associated with a missense DCLRE1C variant in a later genetic analysis, and the association was replicated in an independent cohort. A total of some 180 TCR beta chains were listed by the study as associated with cytomegalovirus. For the cohort, immune exposure information was limited to CMV serostatus. In both the original and validation cohorts, the classifier was reported to diagnose cytomegalovirus status with high specificity and sensitivity. In a later genetic analysis, fewer N-insertions in productive TCRs were reported among donors in an Asian-associated ancestry cluster than the roughly 700-donor mean. A further reported finding was that TCR beta sequences accurately predicted the HLA-A and HLA-B alleles for most subjects in the first cohort. Correlated functional status among segregating V segments might reflect linkage disequilibrium, but an unknown experimental factor could not be ruled out. A later analysis found that TCR association rates varied across HLA loci, with DRB1 alleles showing the most associated TCRs and HLA-C alleles the fewest. Some IMGT-functional V segments, including TRBV6-2 and TRBV6-3, could not be distinguished by the 87-base-pair reads and were therefore excluded. Broadly in line with IMGT annotations, most TCR beta V segments showed up in productive rearrangements about 90% or about 30% of the time in an earlier analysis of roughly 590 of the donors. In a later analysis, HLA-associated TCR beta chains were found to be more clonally expanded and to have lower generation probabilities than equally common non-associated chains.

In total, roughly 670 healthy bone marrow donors made up the cohort. At the time of sampling, every cohort member was nominally healthy, though immune exposures that went unrecorded were likely present. The donor tested CMV seropositive and was one of the 289 seropositive cohort members. A peripheral blood sample was provided by each donor, and peripheral blood mononuclear cells were used for TCR beta sequencing. Genomic DNA was extracted from the blood cell samples with the Qiagen DNeasy Blood Extraction Kit. CDR1 SGDLS and CDR2 YYNGEE are derived from the germline V gene. The CDR3 numbers 13 residues from cysteine through phenylalanine. Only the CDR3 portion is preserved as DNA: 39 bases, with reading frame beginning at the first base. V loses 4 bases of germline sequence and J loses 0 bases, and the interval between the two ends is 7 bases. Library creation used the immunoSEQ multiplex PCR assay. For the multiplex PCR, a mixture combining 60 forward primers for TCR Vbeta segments and 13 reverse primers for TCR Jbeta segments was used. A multiplex PCR assay on genomic DNA amplified the CDR3 region of rearranged TCR beta genes. The amplified TCR beta libraries were sequenced on the Illumina HiSeq System as 87-base-pair reads. As for the authors' bioinformatics: Across the 700 or so repertoires, a later analysis counted about 81 million unique TCR beta chains, around 10 million of which were shared by at least two donors. Raw reads were error-corrected and collapsed into unique sequences with a nearest-neighbor algorithm that merged closely related sequences to remove PCR and sequencing errors. To assign V, D and J gene segments, CDR3 sequences were aligned to IMGT reference sequences. For a sequence to be retained, a match of at least six nucleotides to both a V gene segment and a J gene segment was required. Rearrangements were called productive when the CDR3 lacked stop codons and stayed in frame with V and J; all others were non-productive. Following IMGT convention, CDR3 was defined as the stretch from the second conserved V-encoded cysteine up to the conserved J-encoded phenylalanine. Sequences without an unambiguous match to a single V gene segment were excluded from the earlier analysis of several hundred of the donors. An earlier analysis of fewer than 750 of the donors called V segments functional above 56.7% productive rearrangements and segregating when the between-donor standard deviation exceeded 5%. To diagnose cytomegalovirus status from the catalog of TCR beta chain sequences, a statistical classification framework was built. In a later analysis, V and J genes were assigned by comparing TCR nucleotide sequences against IMGT/GENE-DB human TR gene sequences. The TCRdist pipeline was used in a later analysis to assign CDR3 sequences and most-parsimonious VDJ recombination scenarios. In a later analysis, every TCR beta chain was defined by the combination of its CDR3 amino acid sequence and its V-gene family, and reads without a unique V-gene family were dropped. A later analysis removed 600 or so highly shared, low-generation-probability nucleotide sequences to deal with suspected cross-contamination and a sequencing artifact. In a later analysis, a clonal expansion index was calculated for each public chain from normalized within-repertoire ranks of inferred template counts. Generation probabilities in a later analysis came from a VDJ recombination model fitted to out-of-frame rearrangements, and those results were checked against IGoR. In a later analysis, hypergeometric tests were used to score TCR-TCR, TCR-HLA and TCR-CMV co-occurrence, with a repertoire-size bias correction applied to TCR pairs. In a later analysis, false discovery rates were estimated by permuting HLA or CMV assignments 20 times. In a later analysis, co-occurring TCRs were grouped using DBSCAN, and TCRdist sequence similarity was added for clustering within HLA-allele-positive subsets. Repertoires with fewer than 30,000 or more than 120,000 public chains were left out of co-occurrence clustering, as were five repertoires with anomalous nucleotide sharing. TCRdb holds this immuneACCESS table with in-frame rearrangements only. Some clones are missing; in checked studies, unresolved V genes explain under half, and the rest has no known cause. The DNA was the basis for D and trimming; V, J and clone size are from that table. The sample table records about 160,000 clones; roughly 70% of these occur just once. The leading ten clones occupy roughly 7.1% of the sample.

Material for sequencing was PBMCs. The sequence joins TRBV9 to TRBJ2-5; the D gene cannot be named for sure. This clonotype was obtained from a man in his forties in good health and CMV-seropositive. Read as DNA, the sequence is TGTGCCAGCAGCCGGTTCGACCAAGAGACCCAGTACTTC. Its protein reads: CASSRFDQETQYF. Beyond the CDR3, the reference TRBV9 and TRBJ2-5 genes provide the residues; the full variable domain reads: DSGVTQTPKHLITATGQRVTLRCSPRSGDLSVYWYQQSLDQGLQFLIQYYNGEERAKGNILERFSAQQFPDLHSELNLSSLELGDSALYFCASSRFDQETQYFGPGTRLLVL.